A few counts support the clone carrying this T cell receptor (beta chain). Combining a sample-barcoded 5' primer with a J-beta primer mix, a second PCR ran for about 6 to 12 cycles. Using its own MiXCR run on the 5' RACE reads, TCRdb lists one record per CDR3 protein. The profile shows about 590,000 distinct CDR3 sequences, approximately 30% of them singletons. The extraction recovered at least 6 micrograms of total RNA per sample. This specimen comes from a study of blood T cells in healthy people across ages. Study in general: Per two T cells, about one barcoded beta molecule was captured through template switching.

Germline V CDR1 and CDR2: MNHEY, SVGEGT. The CDR3 covers 18 residues. Trimming removed 5 bases from V and 1 base from J; junction bases left unmatched: 11. The receptor was derived from a woman older than 75 in good health. Sequenced: blood. The chain recombines TRBV6-2 or TRBV6-3 with TRBJ1-5; 10 nucleotides agree with TRBD1. CDR3 in DNA: TGTGCCAGCAGTCGTGACAGGGGGCTTGAGTTGAGCAATCAGCCCCAGCATTTT. As protein: CASSRDRGLELSNQPQHF.